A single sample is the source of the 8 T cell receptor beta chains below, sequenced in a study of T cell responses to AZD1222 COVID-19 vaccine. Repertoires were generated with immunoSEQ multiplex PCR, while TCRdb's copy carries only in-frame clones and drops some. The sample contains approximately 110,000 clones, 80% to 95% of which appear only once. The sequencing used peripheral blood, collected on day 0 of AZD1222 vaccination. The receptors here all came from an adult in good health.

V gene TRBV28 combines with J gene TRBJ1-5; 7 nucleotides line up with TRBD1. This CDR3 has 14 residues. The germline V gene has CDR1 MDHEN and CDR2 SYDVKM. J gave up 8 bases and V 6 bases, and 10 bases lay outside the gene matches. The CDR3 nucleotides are TGTGCCAGCAGAAAGACAGGGTGGGAGAAGCCCCAGCATTTT. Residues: CASRKTGWEKPQHF.

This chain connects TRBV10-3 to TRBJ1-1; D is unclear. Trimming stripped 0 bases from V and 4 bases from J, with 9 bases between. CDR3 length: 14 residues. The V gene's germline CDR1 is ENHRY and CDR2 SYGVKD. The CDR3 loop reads CAISESEILTEAFF. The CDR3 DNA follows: TGTGCCATCAGTGAGTCGGAGATTCTCACTGAAGCTTTCTTT.

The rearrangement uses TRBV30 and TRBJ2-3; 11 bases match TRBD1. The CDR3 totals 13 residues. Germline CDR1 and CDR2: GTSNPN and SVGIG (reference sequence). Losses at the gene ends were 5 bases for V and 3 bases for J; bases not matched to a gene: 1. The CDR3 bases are TGTGCCTGGCGGGACAGGGGGACAGATACGCAGTATTTT. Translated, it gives CAWRDRGTDTQYF. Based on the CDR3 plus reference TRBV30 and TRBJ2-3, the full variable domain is SQTIHQWPATLVQPVGSPLSLECTVEGTSNPNLYWYRQAAGRGLQLLFYSVGIGQISSEVPQNLSASRPQDRQFILSSKKLLLSDSGFYLCAWRDRGTDTQYFGPGTRLTVL.

The CDR3 region has the DNA TGTGCCAGCAGCCCCCTCGGGTTGGGCAACGAGCAGTACTTC. Residues: CASSPLGLGNEQYF. This chain uses TRBV7-9 with TRBJ2-7, with D hard to call. Trimming stripped 5 bases from V and 5 bases from J, with 16 bases between. Germline V gene lookup returns CDR1 SEHNR and CDR2 FQNEAQ (reference sequence). The CDR3 length is 14 residues.

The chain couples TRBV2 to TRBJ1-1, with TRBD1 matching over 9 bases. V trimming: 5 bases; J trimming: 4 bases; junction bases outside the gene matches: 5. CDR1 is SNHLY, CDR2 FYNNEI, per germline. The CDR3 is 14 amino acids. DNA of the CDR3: TGTGCCAGCAGTCCCCGACAGGGGGGCACTGAAGCTTTCTTT. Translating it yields CASSPRQGGTEAFF. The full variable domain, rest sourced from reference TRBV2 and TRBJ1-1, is EPEVTQTPSHQVTQMGQEVILRCVPISNHLYFYWYRQILGQKVEFLVSFYNNEISEKSEIFDDQFSVERPDGSNFTLKIRSTKLEDSAMYFCASSPRQGGTEAFFGQGTRLTVV.

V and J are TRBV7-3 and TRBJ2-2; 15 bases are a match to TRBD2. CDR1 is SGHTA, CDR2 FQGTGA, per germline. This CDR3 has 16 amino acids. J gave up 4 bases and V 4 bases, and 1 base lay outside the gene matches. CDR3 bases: TGTGCCAGCAGCTCGGGACTAGCGGGAGGCACCGGGGAGCTGTTTTTT. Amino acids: CASSSGLAGGTGELFF.

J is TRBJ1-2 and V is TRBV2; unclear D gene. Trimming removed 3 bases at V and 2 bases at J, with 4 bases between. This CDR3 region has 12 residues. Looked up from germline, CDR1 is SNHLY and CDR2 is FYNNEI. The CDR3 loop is CASSEGNYGYTF. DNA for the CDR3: TGTGCCAGCAGTGAGGGGAACTATGGCTACACCTTC.

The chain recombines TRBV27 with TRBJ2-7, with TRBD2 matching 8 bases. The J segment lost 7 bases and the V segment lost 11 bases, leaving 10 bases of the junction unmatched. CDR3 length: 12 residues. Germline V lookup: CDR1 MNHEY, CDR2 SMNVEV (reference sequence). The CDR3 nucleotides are TGTGCCTTTCAGCGGGAGCTAAGAGAGCAGTACTTC. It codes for CAFQRELREQYF.